Presented here are 3 T cell receptor beta chains from one specimen sequenced in a study of T-cell memory formation after mild COVID-19. TCRdb processed the 5' RACE reads anew with MiXCR; each CDR3 protein has one entry. The sample records 190,000 or so distinct CDR3 sequences, about 20% being singletons. The sequenced material came from PBMCs or a T cell subset sorted from them (not recorded which). Source of these receptors: an adult woman who had mild COVID-19 (a few samples of this study predate the infection). Cell type and time point are not known.

In its sample, this clonotype was seen a few times. This chain joins TRBV25-1 and TRBJ2-1, with TRBD1 identical over 8 bases. The trim removed 4 bases at V and 7 bases at J, leaving 6 bases unmatched. The germline gives CDR1 MGHDK, CDR2 SYGVNS. There are 14 residues in the CDR3. The CDR3 loop is CASSAWTGMNEQFF. The CDR3 nucleotides read TGTGCCAGCAGTGCCTGGACAGGGATGAATGAGCAGTTCTTC.

The J gene is TRBJ2-7, the V gene TRBV15; possibly TRBD1 for D (5 bases). The CDR3 totals 15 residues. Trimming pared 6 bases from V and 2 bases from J, leaving 17 bases between. Germline CDR1 and CDR2: LNHNV and YYDKDF (reference sequence). The CDR3, as DNA: TGTGCCACCAGAGCAGGGATAAACCATCCCTACGAGCAGTACTTC. It encodes CATRAGINHPYEQYF.

The chain is built from TRBV5-6 and TRBJ2-7; D call uncertain. Germline CDR1 and CDR2: SGHDT and YYEEEE. This CDR3 has 12 residues. Trimming stripped 1 base from V and 4 bases from J, with 6 bases between. This CDR3 reads CASSLLEYEQYF. Here the CDR3 DNA reads TGTGCCAGCAGCTTGTTGGAATACGAGCAGTACTTC.